These 21 T cell receptor beta chains were all obtained from the same sample, sequenced in a study of response to subunit inactivated influenza vaccine. From the RT-PCR reads, TCRdb called clonotypes with MiXCR, one entry per CDR3 protein. The sample includes about 540,000 distinct CDR3 sequences, less than 25% of them seen just once. This sample was also put to use in a study of T cells expressing NK-cell markers. That study reports: TCR beta libraries carry UMIs added by 5'RACE template switching.

The sample here was CD4+ T cells sorted from PBMCs, taken roughly 12 days after vaccination. These receptors came from a middle-aged man who received an inactivated influenza vaccine.

This clonotype appeared a few times. V and J are TRBV4-3 and TRBJ2-4; 9 bases agree with TRBD1. Trimming at V came to 1 base and at J to 8 bases, leaving 0 bases not matched to a gene. The CDR3 length is 13 residues. Germline CDR1 and CDR2: LGHNA and YSLEER. This CDR3 is CASSQGQGDIQYF. The CDR3 DNA reads as TGCGCCAGCAGCCAAGGACAGGGGGACATTCAGTACTTC.

This clonotype was counted a few times. The CDR3, as DNA: TGTGCCAGCAGCTTTCGGGACATTAATCAGCCCCAGCATTTT. Encoded protein: CASSFRDINQPQHF. The rearrangement uses TRBV5-5 and TRBJ1-5; perhaps TRBD1 as D (6 bases). Trimming pared 2 bases from V and 4 bases from J, leaving 10 bases between. The CDR3 runs 14 residues. The germline CDR1 and CDR2 sequences are SGHKS and YYEKEE (reference sequence).

This clonotype came up many times. V is TRBV20-1 and J is TRBJ1-1; 10 nucleotides agree with TRBD1. CDR3 size: 13 residues. The V segment lost 5 bases and the J segment 8 bases; nucleotides outside the gene matches: 8. Germline V gene data show CDR1 as DFQATT and CDR2 as SNEGSKA (reference sequence). The chain's CDR3 is CSAQLRQGAEAFF. The CDR3 DNA follows: TGCAGTGCTCAACTCAGACAGGGGGCGGAAGCTTTCTTT.

Written as DNA, the CDR3 is TGTGCCAGCAGCCTACTAGCGGGGGCCCTCTACTTC. Its translation: CASSLLAGALYF. The chain joins TRBV7-2 to TRBJ2-5; TRBD2 matches at 11 bases. CDR3 length equals 12 residues. The trim removed 5 bases at V and 14 bases at J, leaving 7 bases unmatched. Per the germline V gene, CDR1 is SGHTA and CDR2 is FQGNSA.

Turning to this clonotype: A much larger clone lies a single base off, so this may be a read error. The chain uses TRBV9 and TRBJ2-5; no firm D call. CDR3 length: 13 amino acids. Germline V gives CDR1 SGDLS, CDR2 YYNGEE. For the CDR3, the DNA is TGTACCAGCAGCGTAGGGATTCAGGAGACCCAGTACTTC. Amino acid sequence: CTSSVGIQETQYF.

This clonotype turned up a few times. The chain is built from TRBV20-1 and TRBJ2-5; 8 nucleotides line up with TRBD2. The junction had 11 bases not matched to a gene; V was cut back by 8 bases and J by 3 bases. The CDR3 spans 14 residues. Germline loops: CDR1 DFQATT, CDR2 SNEGSKA (reference sequence). CDR3 bases: TGCAGTACAAGGGAGAGCGGGGGAAAAGAGACCCAGTACTTC. Translating it yields CSTRESGGKETQYF.

Only a few counts were recorded for this clonotype. The V and J genes are TRBV28 and TRBJ1-2; 7 bases are shared with TRBD1. J gave up 8 bases and V 10 bases, and 19 bases lay outside the gene matches. From germline, CDR1 is MDHEN and CDR2 SYDVKM. The CDR3 consists of 15 residues. Written as DNA, the CDR3 is TGTGCCATCACCCTGGACAGGAGTTTTATAGGCGGCTACACCTTC. Its translation is CAITLDRSFIGGYTF.

V usage is TRBV5-1 and J usage is TRBJ2-2; weak D call: TRBD2 (5 bases). This CDR3 spans 13 amino acids. Germline assignment: CDR1 SGHRS and CDR2 YFSETQ. V was clipped by 3 bases and J by 8 bases, with 11 bases between them. CDR3 nucleotide sequence: TGCGCCAGCAGCTCGGTCGGGGTTGGGGAGCTGTTTTTT. As protein: CASSSVGVGELFF.

This clonotype was observed a single time. V is TRBV5-1 and J is TRBJ2-7; TRBD2 matches at 8 bases. The trim removed 0 bases at V and 9 bases at J, leaving 11 bases unmatched. This CDR3 is built from 15 residues. The germline CDR1 and CDR2 sequences are SGHRS and YFSETQ. The CDR3 spells CASSLAGTRTSVQYF. For the CDR3, the DNA is TGCGCCAGCAGCTTGGCCGGGACTAGGACGAGCGTGCAGTACTTC.

This clonotype has a handful of counts. This chain connects TRBV10-3 to TRBJ1-1; D gene ambiguous. V lost 3 bases and J 1 base, leaving 6 bases between the germline ends. Germline-derived CDR1 and CDR2 are ENHRY and SYGVKD. The CDR3 is 13 amino acids. The CDR3 coding sequence is TGTGCCATCAGTGATAGGTCGAACACTGAAGCTTTCTTT. It specifies CAISDRSNTEAFF.

This clonotype was found a few times. The rearrangement uses TRBV12-3 or TRBV12-4 and TRBJ1-2; possibly TRBD1 for D (5 bases). With 6 bases removed from V and 5 bases from J, the gap between germline ends came to 13 bases. The CDR3 length is 13 residues. The CDR3 sequence: CASSSAGRYGYTF. The CDR3 DNA reads TGTGCCAGCAGCTCGGCAGGGCGTTATGGCTACACCTTC.

J is TRBJ2-7 and V is TRBV27; weak D call: TRBD2 (5 bases). The V and J ends lost 5 bases and 4 bases respectively, with 12 bases between them. Germline assignment: CDR1 MNHEY and CDR2 SMNVEV (reference sequence). The CDR3 is 13 amino acids. CDR3 loop: CASSRGPPYEQYF. DNA of the CDR3: TGTGCCAGCAGTCGAGGGCCGCCTTACGAGCAGTACTTC.

This chain uses TRBV14 with TRBJ2-5; D might be TRBD1 (5 bases). Trimming left V 1 base short and J 0 bases short, with 9 bases between. This CDR3 region has 15 residues. In germline, CDR1 is SGHDN, CDR2 FVKESK. The CDR3: CASSQGTSYQETQYF. CDR3 bases: TGTGCCAGCAGCCAAGGGACATCGTACCAAGAGACCCAGTACTTC.

V usage is TRBV5-4 and J usage is TRBJ2-7, with unresolved D. The germline gives CDR1 SGHNT, CDR2 YYREEE (reference sequence). V lost 2 bases and J 4 bases, leaving 10 bases between the germline ends. The CDR3 runs 13 residues. This chain's CDR3 is CASSFVMGYEQYF. As DNA, the CDR3 is TGTGCCAGCAGCTTTGTGATGGGTTACGAGCAGTACTTC.

The chain has TRBV4-2 and TRBJ2-3; D is perhaps TRBD1 (6 bases). This CDR3 is 14 amino acids long. Trimming took off 5 bases at V and 4 bases at J, with 13 bases between the two ends. CDR1 and CDR2 from the germline V gene are LGHNA and YNFKEQ. CDR3 loop: CASSSGTPSDTQYF. DNA of the CDR3: TGTGCCAGCAGCTCCGGGACACCCTCAGATACGCAGTATTTT.

This clonotype was detected a few times. V and J are TRBV5-1 and TRBJ2-2; D unresolved. V lost 0 bases, J lost 4 bases, and 10 bases lay in between. CDR1 and CDR2 (germline): SGHRS, YFSETQ. The CDR3 loop spans 15 amino acids. The CDR3 sequence is CASSLAAGRTGELFF. In DNA form, the CDR3 reads TGCGCCAGCAGCTTGGCCGCAGGCCGCACCGGGGAGCTGTTTTTT.

The chain is built from TRBV28 and TRBJ2-2; the match to TRBD1 covers 7 bases. From germline, CDR1 is MDHEN and CDR2 SYDVKM. This CDR3 region has 16 residues. V lost 5 bases, J lost 0 bases, and 6 bases stayed unmatched. CDR3 protein: CASSRYRGSNTGELFF. CDR3 DNA sequence: TGTGCCAGCAGTCGATACAGGGGTTCGAACACCGGGGAGCTGTTTTTT.

This chain joins TRBV9 and TRBJ1-4; TRBD1 might be the D (6 bases). Germline values: CDR1 SGDLS, CDR2 YYNGEE. V shed 4 bases and J shed 5 bases, with 18 bases lying between them. This CDR3 is built from 16 residues. CDR3 sequence reads: CASSPSNRGPNEKLFF. The CDR3 region has the DNA TGTGCCAGCAGCCCAAGCAATCGGGGGCCCAATGAAAAACTGTTTTTT.

The sample holds a few counts of this clonotype. J is TRBJ2-3 and V is TRBV7-9; the D is unclear. Trimming took 5 bases from V and 0 from J, leaving 9 bases between them. Germline V gene lookup returns CDR1 SEHNR and CDR2 FQNEAQ (reference sequence). The CDR3 runs to 14 residues. DNA of the CDR3: TGTGCCAGCAGCCCCAGCTTTAGCACAGATACGCAGTATTTT. It codes for CASSPSFSTDTQYF.

A few counts support this clonotype. The chain combines TRBV7-2 with TRBJ1-1; D is unresolved. V lost 1 base to trimming and J lost 6 bases, with 9 bases between them. The CDR3 loop spans 13 amino acids. From germline, CDR1 is SGHTA and CDR2 FQGNSA. The CDR3 bases are TGTGCCAGCAGCTTAGGGTCCTTAGCTGAAGCTTTCTTT. This translates into CASSLGSLAEAFF.

The chain recombines TRBV6-2 or TRBV6-3 with TRBJ2-5; the D gene is possibly TRBD1 (5 bases). Germline-derived CDR1 and CDR2 are MNHEY and SVGEGT. V was shortened by 4 bases and J by 2 bases, with 17 bases between the two germline ends. CDR3 length equals 16 residues. The CDR3 nucleotides read TGTGCCAGCAGTTCGTATGGGGCAGGGATACAAGAGACCCAGTACTTC. The encoded protein is CASSSYGAGIQETQYF.